Below, 30 T cell receptor beta chains from the same sample are listed, as sequenced in a study of graft-versus-host responses after intestinal transplantation. Assay: immunoSEQ multiplex PCR; the TCRdb copy retains only in-frame clones and omits some. The data hold approximately 110,000 clones, with over 85% observed a single time. Their antigens remain unidentified. Sequencing was performed on unstimulated CD4+ T cells sorted from spleen or lymph node cells, taken before transplant. The receptors shown here come from a human donor who was the organ donor for an intestinal transplant.

The genes are TRBV19 and TRBJ2-3; 13 bases fit TRBD2. The V and J ends lost 1 base and 6 bases, in that order; junction bases with no gene match: 4. The CDR3 covers 16 residues. Looked up from germline, CDR1 is LNHDA and CDR2 is SQIVND (reference sequence). The CDR3 DNA reads TGTGCCAGTAGTATAGGGACTAGCGGGAGTATGGATACGCAGTATTTT. It encodes CASSIGTSGSMDTQYF.

The gene calls are TRBV18 and TRBJ2-2; D might be TRBD2 (6 bases). The ends were cut back, 3 bases at V and 4 bases at J, with 15 bases in the middle. Germline V gene sequence: CDR1 KGHSH, CDR2 LQKENI. CDR3 length: 16 residues. The DNA of the CDR3 is TGTGCCAGCTCACCTTCCGGGAGCTCGGGCACCGGGGAGCTGTTTTTT. Translation gives CASSPSGSSGTGELFF.

This clone has just one count. J is TRBJ1-1 and V is TRBV7-9, with D maybe TRBD1 (5 bases). The CDR3 is 14 residues long. V lost 3 bases and J lost 1, with 9 bases in between. Germline CDR1 and CDR2: SEHNR and FQNEAQ (reference sequence). CDR3 protein: CASSLRGKNTEAFF. CDR3 bases: TGTGCCAGCAGCTTGCGGGGGAAGAACACTGAAGCTTTCTTT.

The chain has TRBV7-9 and TRBJ2-3; 8 bases are shared with TRBD2. Trimming at V came to 1 base and at J to 0 bases, leaving 6 bases not matched to a gene. The germline gives CDR1 SEHNR, CDR2 FQNEAQ (reference sequence). CDR3 size: 17 residues. CDR3 sequence: CASSLGASGPSTDTQYF. The CDR3 DNA reads as TGTGCCAGCAGCTTAGGGGCTAGCGGGCCTAGCACAGATACGCAGTATTTT. Using reference TRBV7-9 and TRBJ2-3 for the parts outside the CDR3, the full variable domain is DTGVSQNPRHKITKRGQNVTFRCDPISEHNRLYWYRQTLGQGPEFLTYFQNEAQLEKSRLLSDRFSAERPKGSFSTLEIQRTEQGDSAMYLCASSLGASGPSTDTQYFGPGTRLTVL.

The rearrangement joins TRBV18 to TRBJ2-1, with D possibly matching TRBD2 (5 bases). Germline-derived CDR1 and CDR2 are KGHSH and LQKENI. Trimming removed 6 bases at V and 0 bases at J, with 15 bases between. This CDR3 is built from 16 residues. The CDR3 coding sequence is TGTGCCAGCTCCGCCTTAGCGTCAAGCTCCTACAATGAGCAGTTCTTC. Translated, it gives CASSALASSSYNEQFF.

The rearrangement joins TRBV5-1 to TRBJ2-2, with D possibly matching TRBD2 (5 bases). V dropped 4 bases and J dropped 0 bases, with 7 bases sitting between them. CDR1 is SGHRS and CDR2 is YFSETQ in the germline V gene. CDR3 length: 14 residues. The CDR3 region has the DNA TGCGCCAGCAGCCCAGCGGCGAACACCGGGGAGCTGTTTTTT. Translated, it gives CASSPAANTGELFF. Using reference TRBV5-1 and TRBJ2-2 for the parts outside the CDR3, the full variable domain is KAGVTQTPRYLIKTRGQQVTLSCSPISGHRSVSWYQQTPGQGLQFLFEYFSETQRNKGNFPGRFSGRQFSNSRSEMNVSTLELGDSALYLCASSPAANTGELFFGEGSRLTVL.

This clone has just one count. This chain joins TRBV10-3 and TRBJ1-1; TRBD1 aligns across 10 bases. Germline CDR1 reads ENHRY; CDR2 reads SYGVKD. The CDR3 consists of 14 residues. V dropped 6 bases and J dropped 2; count of bases not matched to a gene: 3. CDR3 coding DNA: TGTGCCATCAGATGGGACAGGGGCAACACTGAAGCTTTCTTT. Its translation: CAIRWDRGNTEAFF.

This rearrangement joins TRBV28 to TRBJ2-1; no firm D call. This CDR3 is built from 12 residues. Trimming removed 2 bases from V and 4 bases from J, with 3 bases in between. CDR1 and CDR2 (germline): MDHEN, SYDVKM. The CDR3 DNA follows: TGTGCCAGCAGTTTAACTTACAATGAGCAGTTCTTC. This encodes CASSLTYNEQFF.

The chain has TRBV25-1 and TRBJ1-1; D is ambiguous. The length of the CDR3 is 13 residues. The germline V gene encodes CDR1 MGHDK and CDR2 SYGVNS. The V end was cut by 6 bases, the J end by 0 bases, with 8 bases between. For the CDR3, the DNA is TGTGCCAGCAGGGACGATTTGAACACTGAAGCTTTCTTT. Translating it yields CASRDDLNTEAFF.

This clone was counted a few times. The CDR3 spells CASSPGQGYQPQHF. CDR3 coding DNA: TGTGCCAGCAGCCCGGGACAGGGGTATCAGCCCCAGCATTTT. The chain recombines TRBV11-2 with TRBJ1-5, with 10 bases fitting TRBD1. Trimming took 5 bases from V and 5 from J; bases not matched to a gene: 3. Germline V gene data show CDR1 as SGHAT and CDR2 as FQNNGV. This CDR3 has 14 residues. Full variable domain (missing parts from reference TRBV11-2 and TRBJ1-5): EAGVAQSPRYKIIEKRQSVAFWCNPISGHATLYWYQQILGQGPKLLIQFQNNGVVDDSQLPKDRFSAERLKGVDSTLKIQPAKLEDSAVYLCASSPGQGYQPQHFGDGTRLSIL.

CDR3 coding DNA: TGTGCCAGCAGTCGCGATAGCAATCAGCCCCAGCATTTT. Its translation is CASSRDSNQPQHF. The rearrangement uses TRBV6-5 and TRBJ1-5; no definite D call. The V and J ends lost 5 bases and 0 bases respectively, with 5 bases between them. The CDR3 is 13 residues long. The germline V gene has CDR1 MNHEY and CDR2 SVGAGI.

CDR3 bases: TGTGCCAGCAGTTCCGGGACAGGATTTAATCAGCCCCAGCATTTT. This codes for CASSSGTGFNQPQHF. V and J are TRBV28 and TRBJ1-5, with TRBD1 identical over 8 bases. The germline CDR1 and CDR2 sequences are MDHEN and SYDVKM. CDR3 length: 15 amino acids. V shed 4 bases, J shed 4 bases, and the junction held 6 bases outside the gene matches.

V and J are TRBV6-5 and TRBJ2-1; D unresolved. Germline loops: CDR1 MNHEY, CDR2 SVGAGI. The V and J ends lost 2 bases and 0 bases respectively, with 11 bases between them. The CDR3 covers 16 residues. CDR3 DNA: TGTGCCAGCAGTTACGTGGACCCCAGCTCCTACAATGAGCAGTTCTTC. Protein sequence: CASSYVDPSSYNEQFF.

The chain uses TRBV9 and TRBJ2-2; 14 bases align to TRBD2. Germline V gene lookup returns CDR1 SGDLS and CDR2 YYNGEE. This CDR3 contains 17 residues. J gave up 2 bases and V 4 bases, and 4 bases lay outside the gene matches. The CDR3 DNA is TGTGCCAGCAGCCCGGGACTAGCGGGAGTTAACACCGGGGAGCTGTTTTTT. Encoded protein: CASSPGLAGVNTGELFF.

This CDR3 reads CASSLWGAHTEAFF. Written as DNA, the CDR3 is TGTGCCAGCAGTTTATGGGGGGCGCACACTGAAGCTTTCTTT. This rearrangement joins TRBV28 to TRBJ1-1; tentative D call: TRBD1 (6 bases). Germline CDR1 and CDR2: MDHEN and SYDVKM. The CDR3 is made up of 14 amino acids. V shed 0 bases and J shed 3 bases, with 8 bases lying between them.

The V call is TRBV25-1, the J call TRBJ2-5; D possibly corresponds to TRBD1 (5 bases). The CDR3 consists of 14 residues. The V end was cut by 3 bases, the J end by 4 bases, with 12 bases between. Germline loops: CDR1 MGHDK, CDR2 SYGVNS. DNA for the CDR3: TGTGCCAGCAGTGACTGGGGCAACCGAGAGACCCAGTACTTC. Its protein product is CASSDWGNRETQYF.

J is TRBJ1-2 and V is TRBV9; D gene ambiguous. CDR1 SGDLS and CDR2 YYNGEE come from the germline V gene. V lost 0 bases, J lost 4 bases, and 13 bases lay in between. CDR3 length equals 15 residues. The CDR3 here is CASSVGLSGSYGYTF. The DNA for the CDR3 is TGTGCCAGCAGCGTAGGGTTGTCGGGGTCCTATGGCTACACCTTC. Together with reference TRBV9 and TRBJ1-2, the CDR3 gives the full variable domain: DSGVTQTPKHLITATGQRVTLRCSPRSGDLSVYWYQQSLDQGLQFLIQYYNGEERAKGNILERFSAQQFPDLHSELNLSSLELGDSALYFCASSVGLSGSYGYTFGSGTRLTVV.

The chain links TRBV19 to TRBJ2-7; D not resolved. There are 12 residues in the CDR3. Between the trimmed V and J ends, which lost 3 bases and 5 bases, there was a span of 8 bases. Germline-derived CDR1 and CDR2 are LNHDA and SQIVND (reference sequence). The CDR3 nucleotides are TGTGCCAGTAGTATGGGTCCGAACGAGCAGTACTTC. This gives the protein CASSMGPNEQYF.

The V and J genes are TRBV19 and TRBJ2-3; 8 nucleotides agree with TRBD1. Trimming cost V 3 bases and J 4 bases; bases outside gene matches: 6. The CDR3 is 15 amino acids. Germline lookup yields CDR1 LNHDA and CDR2 SQIVND (reference sequence). CDR3 loop: CASSISTGGSDTQYF. In DNA, the CDR3 is TGTGCCAGTAGTATTTCAACAGGGGGGTCAGATACGCAGTATTTT.

V gene TRBV20-1 combines with J gene TRBJ2-1, with D uncertain. Per the germline V gene, CDR1 is DFQATT and CDR2 is SNEGSKA (reference sequence). The germline V and J ends were trimmed by 6 bases and 5 bases, with 8 bases remaining between them. This CDR3 comprises 11 residues. In nucleotides, the CDR3 is TGCAGTGCCCCCAAAAACAATGAGCAGTTCTTC. It translates to CSAPKNNEQFF.

A note on this clone: This CDR3 is also generated by other DNA sequences in the sample. This chain connects TRBV15 to TRBJ2-1; D not certain. V gave up 0 bases and J gave up 2 bases, with 11 bases separating them. Germline V CDR1 and CDR2: LNHNV, YYDKDF (reference sequence). The CDR3 extends over 16 amino acids. In DNA, the CDR3 is TGTGCCACCAGCAGAGAAGGGCTAGGCCCCTACAATGAGCAGTTCTTC. Translated, it gives CATSREGLGPYNEQFF.

This clone has only one observation. The chain employs TRBV10-3 and TRBJ1-1; D call uncertain. The CDR3 runs to 13 residues. CDR1 and CDR2 from the germline V gene are ENHRY and SYGVKD. V was clipped by 4 bases and J by 5 bases, with 11 bases between them. This chain's CDR3 is CAISAVTATEAFF. DNA of the CDR3: TGTGCCATCAGTGCGGTAACAGCTACTGAAGCTTTCTTT.

This rearrangement joins TRBV12-1 to TRBJ2-1; the D call in the table, TRBD2, was not verified against the DNA. TRBV12-1 is classified as a pseudogene. The CDR3 length is 14 residues. CDR3 coding DNA: TGTGCCAGCAGCTTTACTAGATGCTACAATGAGCAGTTCTTC. Translating it yields CASSFTRCYNEQFF.

The CDR3 spells CSVDIIPADTQYF. In DNA, the CDR3 is TGCAGCGTTGATATCATACCCGCAGATACGCAGTATTTT. The V and J genes are TRBV29-1 and TRBJ2-3; D ambiguous. CDR3 length: 13 amino acids. The V and J ends lost 3 bases and 4 bases respectively, with 11 bases between them. Germline V lookup: CDR1 SQVTM, CDR2 ANQGSEA.

This chain links TRBV28 with TRBJ2-6; the D is unclear. Germline CDR1 MDHEN, CDR2 SYDVKM. This CDR3 region has 14 residues. Trimming pared 5 bases from V and 1 base from J, leaving 6 bases between. The CDR3 sequence: CASSPLSGANVLTF. CDR3 in DNA: TGTGCCAGCAGTCCTCTATCTGGGGCCAACGTCCTGACTTTC.

The chain joins TRBV10-3 to TRBJ1-1; D gene ambiguous. Trimming took 3 bases from V and 4 from J, leaving 15 bases between them. The germline V gene encodes CDR1 ENHRY and CDR2 SYGVKD. The CDR3 totals 15 residues. CDR3 in amino acids: CAISDLVGKGTEAFF. CDR3 in DNA: TGTGCCATCAGTGACCTTGTGGGGAAGGGCACTGAAGCTTTCTTT.

V usage is TRBV14 and J usage is TRBJ1-2; D is undetermined. The CDR3 is made up of 13 amino acids. CDR1 is SGHDN and CDR2 is FVKESK in the germline V gene. V was trimmed by 0 bases and J by 3 bases, leaving 5 bases between them. CDR3 region: CASSQDLYYGYTF. In nucleotides, the CDR3 is TGTGCCAGCAGCCAAGATCTCTACTATGGCTACACCTTC.

J is TRBJ2-2 and V is TRBV7-9; maybe TRBD1 (6 bases). The germline V gene has CDR1 SEHNR and CDR2 FQNEAQ (reference sequence). CDR3 length equals 13 residues. V was clipped by 2 bases and J by 5 bases, with 6 bases between them. For the CDR3, the DNA is TGTGCCAGCAGCTTAAGGGGGACCGGGGAGCTGTTTTTT. Encoded protein: CASSLRGTGELFF.

V and J are TRBV28 and TRBJ2-7, with TRBD1 matching 11 bases. The CDR3 spans 14 residues. Germline V CDR1 and CDR2: MDHEN, SYDVKM. V lost 5 bases, J lost 2 bases, and 2 bases stayed unmatched. The CDR3: CASSPGQGAYEQYF. The DNA for the CDR3 is TGTGCCAGCAGTCCGGGACAGGGGGCCTACGAGCAGTACTTC.

The CDR3 DNA reads as TGTGCCATCAGTAGCGGGATAGGTAACACCGGGGAGCTGTTTTTT. Its translation: CAISSGIGNTGELFF. This chain joins TRBV10-3 and TRBJ2-2; 7 bases align to TRBD2. CDR1 and CDR2 (germline): ENHRY, SYGVKD. The CDR3 covers 15 residues. Trimming removed 5 bases from V and 2 bases from J; junction bases left unmatched: 5.